This T cell receptor (beta chain) stems from a study of blood T cell repertoires in COVID-19. Overall study context: PBMCs, B-cell-depleted T cells, or T cells were the source of the cDNA or gDNA that made up the material.

The CDR3 is made up of 13 amino acids. V shed 2 bases and J 5 bases; nucleotides not matched to a gene: 2. The V gene's germline CDR1 is MNHNS and CDR2 SASEGT. As originally analysed: Estimated nucleated cell counts came from reference gene primer amplification. TCRdb's copy holds only in-frame clones and misses some; the assay was immunoSEQ multiplex PCR. The V and J calls and clone size come from that table; D and trimming were worked out from the DNA. Of nearly 350,000 clones in the sample, around four fifths are singletons; the top ten hold around 3%. The sample holds a few counts of this clone. The specimen sequenced was peripheral blood. The TCR was taken from a young man with active or convalescent COVID-19. The V call is TRBV6-1, the J call TRBJ1-2; 7 nucleotides align to TRBD1. The CDR3 bases are TGTGCCAGCAGTGAACAGGGGGGATATGGCTACACCTTC. As protein: CASSEQGGYGYTF.